This TCR beta chain is drawn from a study of blood T cell repertoires in COVID-19. From germline, CDR1 is LNHDA and CDR2 SQIVND (reference sequence). The CDR3 is made up of 14 amino acids. V shed 5 bases and J 4 bases; nucleotides not matched to a gene: 6. TCRdb's copy holds only in-frame clones and misses some; the assay was immunoSEQ multiplex PCR. The sample shows under 300,000 clones, about four fifths of them seen only once. The chain combines TRBV19 with TRBJ1-2, with TRBD1 matching 8 bases. This receptor was identified in a man aged 45 to 65 who had recovered from COVID-19. Source material: PBMCs or T cells enriched from blood (not recorded which). CDR3 sequence reads: CASSAGQGGYGYTF. In DNA, the CDR3 is TGTGCCAGTAGTGCCGGACAGGGCGGCTATGGCTACACCTTC.